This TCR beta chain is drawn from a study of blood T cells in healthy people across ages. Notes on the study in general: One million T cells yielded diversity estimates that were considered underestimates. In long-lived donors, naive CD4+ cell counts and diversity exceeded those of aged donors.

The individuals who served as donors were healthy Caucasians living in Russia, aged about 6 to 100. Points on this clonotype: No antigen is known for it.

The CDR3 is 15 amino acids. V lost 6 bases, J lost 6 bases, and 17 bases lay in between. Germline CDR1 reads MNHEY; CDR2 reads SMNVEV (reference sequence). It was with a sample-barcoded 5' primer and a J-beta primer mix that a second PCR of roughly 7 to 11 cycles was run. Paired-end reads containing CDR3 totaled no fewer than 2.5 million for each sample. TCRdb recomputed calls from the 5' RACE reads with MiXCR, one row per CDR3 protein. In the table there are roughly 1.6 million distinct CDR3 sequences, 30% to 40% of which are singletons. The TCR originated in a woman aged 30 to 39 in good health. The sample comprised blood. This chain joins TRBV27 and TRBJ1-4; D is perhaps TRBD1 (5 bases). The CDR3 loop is CASRARGWLDEKLFF. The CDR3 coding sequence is TGTGCCAGCAGGGCTCGGGGGTGGTTAGATGAAAAACTGTTTTTT.